This T cell receptor beta chain was sequenced in a study of cytomegalovirus exposure and HLA in healthy donors. Primers included in the PCR were 60 Vbeta and 13 Jbeta primers. Repertoires were generated with immunoSEQ multiplex PCR, while TCRdb's copy carries only in-frame clones and drops some. The profile shows more than 90,000 clones, around 79% of them singletons. This CDR3 has 15 amino acids. Germline V gene data show CDR1 as SGHRS and CDR2 as YFSETQ. With 2 bases removed from V and 3 bases from J, the gap between germline ends came to 11 bases. While unrecorded immune exposures were likely, the donors were nominally healthy when sampled.

The chain links TRBV5-1 to TRBJ2-2; possible D gene TRBD1, 5 bases. The specimen sequenced was PBMCs. The sequence was collected from a middle-aged woman in good health and CMV-seronegative. DNA of the CDR3: TGCGCCAGCAGCTTCAGGCAGGGTGACACCGGGGAGCTGTTTTTT. Its translation is CASSFRQGDTGELFF. Full variable domain (remainder filled in from reference TRBV5-1 and TRBJ2-2): KAGVTQTPRYLIKTRGQQVTLSCSPISGHRSVSWYQQTPGQGLQFLFEYFSETQRNKGNFPGRFSGRQFSNSRSEMNVSTLELGDSALYLCASSFRQGDTGELFFGEGSRLTVL.